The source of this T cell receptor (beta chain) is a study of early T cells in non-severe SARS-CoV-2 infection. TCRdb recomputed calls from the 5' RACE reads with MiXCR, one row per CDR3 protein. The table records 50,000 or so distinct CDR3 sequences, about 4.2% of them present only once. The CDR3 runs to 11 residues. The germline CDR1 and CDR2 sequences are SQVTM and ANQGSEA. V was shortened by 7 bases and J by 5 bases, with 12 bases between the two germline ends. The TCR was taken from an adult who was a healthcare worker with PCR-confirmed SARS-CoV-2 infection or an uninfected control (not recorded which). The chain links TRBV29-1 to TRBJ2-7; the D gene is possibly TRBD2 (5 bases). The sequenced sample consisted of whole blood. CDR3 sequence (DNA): TGCAGCGCCCCAGTCGGGGACGAGCAGTACTTC. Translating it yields CSAPVGDEQYF.